The rows below give T cell receptor beta chains drawn from one sample of a study of T cell repertoires in cytomegalovirus infection. One entry per CDR3 protein results from TCRdb running MiXCR on the reads. The table has 200,000 to 300,000 distinct CDR3 sequences, 9.1% seen once; the top ten hold more than 13%. Sequenced material: PBMCs. The receptors derive from a human donor in good health (CMV status not recorded). Some clones in this sample may be carry-over from other donors' samples. The CDR3 runs from the conserved cysteine through the conserved F or W. The order of the fields is CDR3 DNA, CDR3 protein, J gene, clone size, D gene, V gene. D genes are given only for firm matches. Clone size is shown for a subset of rows, as once, few, many or a class of expanded clone.

CDR3 DNA: TGTGCCAGCAGCTTCGCTACTAGCGGGGGGGCCGGTGAGCAGTTCTTC
CDR3 protein: CASSFATSGGAGEQFF
J gene: TRBJ2-1
clone size: many
D gene: TRBD2
V gene: TRBV11-3

CDR3 DNA: TGTGCCAGCAGCTTTGAGGTCCTTGCGGGGCCAAGATCTGAGCAGTTCTTC
CDR3 protein: CASSFEVLAGPRSEQFF
J gene: TRBJ2-1
clone size: NA
D gene: NA
V gene: TRBV7-2

CDR3 DNA: TGTGCCAGCAGTCTCCTACTGGGACTAGCGGACCTCCGGGAGACCCAGTACTTC
CDR3 protein: CASSLLLGLADLRETQYF
J gene: TRBJ2-5
clone size: many
D gene: TRBD2
V gene: TRBV6-2/TRBV6-3

CDR3 DNA: TGTGCCAGCAGCTTAGAAACTAGAGCGGGGGGGAAGGGACTACGACAAGAGACCCAGTACTTC
CDR3 protein: CASSLETRAGGKGLRQETQYF
J gene: TRBJ2-5
clone size: few
D gene: TRBD2
V gene: TRBV7-2

CDR3 DNA: TGTGCCAGCATGGGAGGAGGGATCGGGGAGCTGTTTTTT
CDR3 protein: CASMGGGIGELFF
J gene: TRBJ2-2
clone size: NA
D gene: NA
V gene: TRBV6-2/TRBV6-3

CDR3 DNA: TGTGCCAGCACCCTCACCCGGGACAGGGGCTTTAAGGCGATTAATGAAAAACTGTTTTTT
CDR3 protein: CASTLTRDRGFKAINEKLFF
J gene: TRBJ1-4
clone size: few
D gene: TRBD1
V gene: TRBV12-3/TRBV12-4

CDR3 DNA: TGTGCCAGCAGTCCGACCGGGACGGGCAAAAACATTCAGTACTTC
CDR3 protein: CASSPTGTGKNIQYF
J gene: TRBJ2-4
clone size: few
D gene: NA
V gene: TRBV12-3/TRBV12-4

CDR3 DNA: TGTGCCAGCAGCTTGGCTCTCGGGACAGGGGCCAACGTCCTGACTTTC
CDR3 protein: CASSLALGTGANVLTF
J gene: TRBJ2-6
clone size: many
D gene: NA
V gene: TRBV7-9

CDR3 DNA: TGTGCCAGCAGTCATGCGGGACAGGGGAAGAATTCACCCCTCCACTTT
CDR3 protein: CASSHAGQGKNSPLHF
J gene: TRBJ1-6
clone size: many
D gene: TRBD1
V gene: TRBV12-3/TRBV12-4

CDR3 DNA: TGTGCCAGCAGCTTTTGGACACGGTCAGAAGCTTTCTTT
CDR3 protein: CASSFWTRSEAFF
J gene: TRBJ1-1
clone size: medium-sized
D gene: NA
V gene: TRBV7-2

CDR3 DNA: TGTGCCAGCAGCCCTCTAAAGGGGGGGGCCTACAATGAGCAGTTCTTC
CDR3 protein: CASSPLKGGAYNEQFF
J gene: TRBJ2-1
clone size: many
D gene: NA
V gene: TRBV3-1

CDR3 DNA: TGTGCCAGCAGCTTATCGGATAGCAATCAGCCCCAGCATTTT
CDR3 protein: CASSLSDSNQPQHF
J gene: TRBJ1-5
clone size: few
D gene: NA
V gene: TRBV7-2

CDR3 DNA: TGTGCCAGCAGCCAAGATGTGCGTGGCTACACCTTC
CDR3 protein: CASSQDVRGYTF
J gene: TRBJ1-2
clone size: many
D gene: NA
V gene: TRBV4-2

CDR3 DNA: TGTGCCAGCAGCCTGCCAGGGAGCACTGAAGCTTTCTTT
CDR3 protein: CASSLPGSTEAFF
J gene: TRBJ1-1
clone size: few
D gene: NA
V gene: TRBV7-8

CDR3 DNA: TGTGCCAGCAGTTTACAGGGAGGTCCCTTCACTGAAGCTTTCTTT
CDR3 protein: CASSLQGGPFTEAFF
J gene: TRBJ1-1
clone size: many
D gene: NA
V gene: TRBV28

CDR3 DNA: TGTGCCAGCAGCTTACAGGCTAGCGGGGTCCCTGGGTTGCAGTACTTC
CDR3 protein: CASSLQASGVPGLQYF
J gene: TRBJ2-7
clone size: many
D gene: TRBD2
V gene: TRBV7-2

CDR3 DNA: TGTGCCAGCAGTAGGACAGTCTCCTACGAGCAGTACTTC
CDR3 protein: CASSRTVSYEQYF
J gene: TRBJ2-7
clone size: few
D gene: NA
V gene: TRBV27

CDR3 DNA: TGTGCCAGCAGCCAACAACCGACAGGGACCCAGTACTTC
CDR3 protein: CASSQQPTGTQYF
J gene: TRBJ2-5
clone size: few
D gene: NA
V gene: TRBV3-1

CDR3 DNA: TGTGCCAGCAGTGATAGACGGGTTGGGGCCAACGTCCTGACTTTC
CDR3 protein: CASSDRRVGANVLTF
J gene: TRBJ2-6
clone size: many
D gene: NA
V gene: TRBV2

CDR3 DNA: TGCAGTGCTAGATTCTATAACTATGGCTACACCTTC
CDR3 protein: CSARFYNYGYTF
J gene: TRBJ1-2
clone size: few
D gene: NA
V gene: TRBV20-1

CDR3 DNA: TGTGCCGCAAGCGGGAGCTCCTATAATTCACCCCTCCACTTT
CDR3 protein: CAASGSSYNSPLHF
J gene: TRBJ1-6
clone size: many
D gene: NA
V gene: TRBV28

CDR3 DNA: TGTGCCAGCAGCTTCTCGTTCTTCCCGAGCGGGGGGGCCAGAGATACGCAGTATTTT
CDR3 protein: CASSFSFFPSGGARDTQYF
J gene: TRBJ2-3
clone size: many
D gene: TRBD2
V gene: TRBV7-2

CDR3 DNA: TGTGCCAGCAGCTTATGGGCGGGAGGAATCGGGGAGCTGTTTTTT
CDR3 protein: CASSLWAGGIGELFF
J gene: TRBJ2-2
clone size: many
D gene: TRBD2
V gene: TRBV11-2

CDR3 DNA: TGTGCCAGCAGAATACGGGACAAGAATTCACCCCTCCACTTT
CDR3 protein: CASRIRDKNSPLHF
J gene: TRBJ1-6
clone size: few
D gene: NA
V gene: TRBV6-6

CDR3 DNA: TGTGCCAGCAGACGAGGGACTAGCGGGAGGGAGACCCAGTACTTC
CDR3 protein: CASRRGTSGRETQYF
J gene: TRBJ2-5
clone size: NA
D gene: TRBD2
V gene: TRBV5-6

CDR3 DNA: TGTGCCAGCAGCTTTGGGGGGTACGAGCAGTTCTTC
CDR3 protein: CASSFGGYEQFF
J gene: TRBJ2-1
clone size: NA
D gene: NA
V gene: TRBV5-3